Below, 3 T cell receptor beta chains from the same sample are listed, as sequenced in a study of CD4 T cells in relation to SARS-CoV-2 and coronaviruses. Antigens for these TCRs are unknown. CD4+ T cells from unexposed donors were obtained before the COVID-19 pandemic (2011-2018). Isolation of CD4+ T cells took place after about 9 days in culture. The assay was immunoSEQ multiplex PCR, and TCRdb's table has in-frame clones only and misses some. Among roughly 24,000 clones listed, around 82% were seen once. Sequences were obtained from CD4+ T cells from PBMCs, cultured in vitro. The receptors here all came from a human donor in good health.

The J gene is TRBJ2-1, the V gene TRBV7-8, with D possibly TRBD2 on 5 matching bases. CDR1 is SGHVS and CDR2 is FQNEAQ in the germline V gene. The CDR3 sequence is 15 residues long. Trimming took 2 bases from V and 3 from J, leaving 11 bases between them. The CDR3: CASSLFRDVYNEQFF. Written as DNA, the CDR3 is TGTGCCAGCAGCTTATTTCGGGATGTCTACAATGAGCAGTTCTTC.

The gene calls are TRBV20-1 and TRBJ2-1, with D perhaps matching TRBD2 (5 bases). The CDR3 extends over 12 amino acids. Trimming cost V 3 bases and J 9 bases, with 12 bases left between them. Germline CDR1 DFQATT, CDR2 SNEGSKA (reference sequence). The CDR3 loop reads CSASEGWAEQFF. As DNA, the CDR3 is TGCAGTGCTAGTGAGGGTTGGGCTGAGCAGTTCTTC.

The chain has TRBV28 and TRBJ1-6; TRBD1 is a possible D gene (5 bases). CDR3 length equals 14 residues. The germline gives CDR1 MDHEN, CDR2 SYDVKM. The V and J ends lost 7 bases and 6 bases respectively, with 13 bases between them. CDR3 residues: CASTPWQGNSPLHF. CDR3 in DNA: TGTGCCAGCACGCCGTGGCAGGGTAATTCACCCCTCCACTTT.